Listed here are 8 T cell receptor beta chains from one sample, sequenced in a study of cytomegalovirus exposure and HLA in healthy donors. The PCR made use of 60 Vbeta and 13 Jbeta primers. This table comes from immunoSEQ multiplex PCR, and its TCRdb copy is limited to in-frame clones, with some not included. The table includes roughly 130,000 clones, 74% detected once. Material for sequencing was PBMCs. These receptors were obtained from a woman aged 45 to 65 in good health and CMV-seropositive.

This clone was picked up a small number of times. One end of the junction fails to match germline, which may point to a read error. V gene TRBV7-9 combines with J gene TRBJ2-7, with 7 bases matching TRBD1. There are 11 residues in the CDR3. Germline lookup yields CDR1 SEHNR and CDR2 FQNEAQ (reference sequence). The chain's CDR3 is CSSSAATGTYF. The CDR3 DNA is TGTTCCAGCAGCGCCGCGACAGGGACGTACTTC. Drawing the rest from reference TRBV7-9 and TRBJ2-7, the complete variable domain is DTGVSQNPRHKITKRGQNVTFRCDPISEHNRLYWYRQTLGQGPEFLTYFQNEAQLEKSRLLSDRFSAERPKGSFSTLEIQRTEQGDSAMYLCSSSAATGTYFGPGTRLTVT.

This chain uses TRBV5-6 with TRBJ2-3; 7 nucleotides agree with TRBD2. This CDR3 is built from 15 residues. V lost 6 bases to trimming and J lost 1 base; unmatched junction nucleotides: 8. Germline CDR1 reads SGHDT; CDR2 reads YYEEEE. The DNA of the CDR3 is TGTGCCAGCACCCTGGGTCTAGCGGGCACAGATACGCAGTATTTT. The encoded protein is CASTLGLAGTDTQYF. Full variable domain (missing parts from reference TRBV5-6 and TRBJ2-3): DAGVTQSPTHLIKTRGQQVTLRCSPKSGHDTVSWYQQALGQGPQFIFQYYEEEERQRGNFPDRFSGHQFPNYSSELNVNALLLGDSALYLCASTLGLAGTDTQYFGPGTRLTVL.

V is TRBV7-4 and J is TRBJ2-7; TRBD1 might be the D (8 bases). The CDR3 is made up of 18 amino acids. V was cut by 5 bases and J by 5 bases, with 28 bases left in between. Germline CDR1 reads SGHVT; CDR2 reads SQSDAQ. CDR3 in amino acids: CASSPLGGGRDRFDEQYF. The CDR3 DNA reads as TGTGCCAGCAGCCCCCTAGGGGGGGGGAGGGACAGGTTTGACGAGCAGTACTTC.

The chain couples TRBV5-6 to TRBJ2-3; the match to TRBD2 covers 7 bases. CDR3 size: 18 residues. Unmatched junction bases numbered 18, after V lost 2 bases and J lost 6 bases. Germline-derived CDR1 and CDR2 are SGHDT and YYEEEE. CDR3 amino acids: CASSFPLSASGGPDTQYF. The CDR3 DNA is TGTGCCAGCAGCTTCCCCTTATCAGCTTCGGGGGGTCCGGATACGCAGTATTTT. The full variable domain, completed using reference TRBV5-6 and TRBJ2-3, is DAGVTQSPTHLIKTRGQQVTLRCSPKSGHDTVSWYQQALGQGPQFIFQYYEEEERQRGNFPDRFSGHQFPNYSSELNVNALLLGDSALYLCASSFPLSASGGPDTQYFGPGTRLTVL.

The chain is built from TRBV5-1 and TRBJ2-1, with 14 bases aligning to TRBD2. With 4 bases clipped from V and 10 bases from J, the junction kept 4 bases outside the gene matches. The germline gives CDR1 SGHRS, CDR2 YFSETQ. CDR3 length: 14 residues. This chain's CDR3 is CASSEGLAGEEQFF. In DNA, the CDR3 is TGCGCCAGCAGCGAGGGACTAGCGGGAGAAGAGCAGTTCTTC.

The V and J genes are TRBV19 and TRBJ1-5, with 8 bases that match TRBD1. V lost 6 bases, J lost 7 bases, and 8 bases stayed unmatched. Germline CDR1 LNHDA, CDR2 SQIVND (reference sequence). The CDR3 contains 14 residues. The CDR3 DNA sequence: TGTGCCAGTAGCTTTACAGGGGGACACCAGCCCCAGCATTTT. Protein sequence: CASSFTGGHQPQHF.

The chain couples TRBV7-8 to TRBJ1-5; D is perhaps TRBD1 (5 bases). The CDR3 extends over 13 amino acids. Germline V lookup: CDR1 SGHVS, CDR2 FQNEAQ. Deletions cut 4 bases from V and 5 bases from J, with 9 bases between. CDR3 in DNA: TGTGCCAGCAGCTGGGGGGTGGATCAGCCCCAGCATTTT. This encodes CASSWGVDQPQHF.

CDR3 sequence reads: CASSVGQGSNYGYTF. The CDR3 nucleotides are TGTGCCAGCAGCGTAGGCCAGGGGAGTAACTATGGCTACACCTTC. The chain combines TRBV9 with TRBJ1-2; D is possibly TRBD1 (6 bases). The V end lost 0 bases, the J end lost 1 base, and 10 bases lay between the germline ends. The V gene's germline CDR1 is SGDLS and CDR2 YYNGEE. The length of the CDR3 is 15 residues.